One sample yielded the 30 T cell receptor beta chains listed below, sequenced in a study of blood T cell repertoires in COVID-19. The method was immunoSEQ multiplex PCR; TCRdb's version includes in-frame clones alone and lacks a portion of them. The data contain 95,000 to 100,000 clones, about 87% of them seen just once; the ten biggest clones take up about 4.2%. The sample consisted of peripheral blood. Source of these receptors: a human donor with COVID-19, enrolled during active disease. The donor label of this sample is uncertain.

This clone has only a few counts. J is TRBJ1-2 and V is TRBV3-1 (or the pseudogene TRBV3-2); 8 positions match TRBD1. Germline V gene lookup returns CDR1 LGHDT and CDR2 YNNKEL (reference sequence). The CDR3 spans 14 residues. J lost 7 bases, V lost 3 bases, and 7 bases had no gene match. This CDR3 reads CASSHAGGRSGYTF. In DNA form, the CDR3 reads TGTGCCAGCAGCCATGCAGGGGGCCGTTCTGGCTACACCTTC.

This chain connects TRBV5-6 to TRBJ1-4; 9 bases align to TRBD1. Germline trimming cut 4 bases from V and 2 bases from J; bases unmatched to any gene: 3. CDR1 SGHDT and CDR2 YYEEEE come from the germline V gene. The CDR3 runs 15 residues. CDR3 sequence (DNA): TGTGCCAGCAGCCACACAGGGGGCACTAATGAAAAACTGTTTTTT. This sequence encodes CASSHTGGTNEKLFF.

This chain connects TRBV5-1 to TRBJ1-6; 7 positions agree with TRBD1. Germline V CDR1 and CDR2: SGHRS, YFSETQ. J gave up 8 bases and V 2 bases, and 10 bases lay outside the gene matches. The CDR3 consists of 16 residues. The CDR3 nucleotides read TGCGCCAGCAGCTTCTTAGGGGGCGGTCTGGATTCACCCCTCCACTTT. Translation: CASSFLGGGLDSPLHF.

CDR3 sequence: CASSVVGGEGTDTQYF. For the CDR3, the DNA is TGTGCCAGCAGCGTAGTCGGGGGGGAGGGCACAGATACGCAGTATTTT. The chain couples TRBV9 to TRBJ2-3; TRBD2 matches 8 bases. This CDR3 region has 16 residues. V gave up 0 bases and J gave up 1 base; unmatched junction bases: 4. Germline V gene sequence: CDR1 SGDLS, CDR2 YYNGEE.

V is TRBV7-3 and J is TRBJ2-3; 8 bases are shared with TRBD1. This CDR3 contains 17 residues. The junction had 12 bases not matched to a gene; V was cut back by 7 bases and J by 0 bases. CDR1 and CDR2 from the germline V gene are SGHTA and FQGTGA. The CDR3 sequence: CASTLPYDRGSTDTQYF. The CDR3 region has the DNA TGTGCCAGCACCCTCCCATACGACAGGGGAAGCACAGATACGCAGTATTTT. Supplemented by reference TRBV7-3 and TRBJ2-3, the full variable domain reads GAGVSQTPSNKVTEKGKYVELRCDPISGHTALYWYRQSLGQGPEFLIYFQGTGAADDSGLPNDRFFAVRPEGSVSTLKIQRTERGDSAVYLCASTLPYDRGSTDTQYFGPGTRLTVL.

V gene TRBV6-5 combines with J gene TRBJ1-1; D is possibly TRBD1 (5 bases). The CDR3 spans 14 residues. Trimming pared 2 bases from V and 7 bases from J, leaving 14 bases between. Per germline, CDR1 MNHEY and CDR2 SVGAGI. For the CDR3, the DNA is TGTGCCAGCAGTTACGATTACAGGTCCAATGAAGCTTTCTTT. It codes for CASSYDYRSNEAFF.

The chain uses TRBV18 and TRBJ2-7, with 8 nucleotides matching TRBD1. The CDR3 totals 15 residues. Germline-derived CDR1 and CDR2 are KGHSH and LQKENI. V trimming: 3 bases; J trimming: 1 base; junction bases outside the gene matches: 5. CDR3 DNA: TGTGCCAGCTCACCTACGGACAGGGAGTCCTACGAGCAGTACTTC. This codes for CASSPTDRESYEQYF. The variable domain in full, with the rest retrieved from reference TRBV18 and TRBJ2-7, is NAGVMQNPRHLVRRRGQEARLRCSPMKGHSHVYWYRQLPEEGLKFMVYLQKENIIDESGMPKERFSAEFPKEGPSILRIQQVVRGDSAAYFCASSPTDRESYEQYFGPGTRLTVT.

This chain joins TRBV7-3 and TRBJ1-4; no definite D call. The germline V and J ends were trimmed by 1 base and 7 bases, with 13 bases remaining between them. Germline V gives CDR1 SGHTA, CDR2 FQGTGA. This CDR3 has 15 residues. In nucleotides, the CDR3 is TGTGCCAGCAGCTTAAATAGCGGTTGGGCTGAAAAACTGTTTTTT. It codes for CASSLNSGWAEKLFF.

The CDR3 DNA sequence: TGTGCCAGCAGCTCGGGGGTTCTTGGCTACACCTTC. Amino acids: CASSSGVLGYTF. The J gene is TRBJ1-2, the V gene TRBV7-9; TRBD1 is a possible D gene (5 bases). With 4 bases removed from V and 7 bases from J, the gap between germline ends came to 10 bases. Germline V lookup: CDR1 SEHNR, CDR2 FQNEAQ (reference sequence). CDR3 length equals 12 residues.

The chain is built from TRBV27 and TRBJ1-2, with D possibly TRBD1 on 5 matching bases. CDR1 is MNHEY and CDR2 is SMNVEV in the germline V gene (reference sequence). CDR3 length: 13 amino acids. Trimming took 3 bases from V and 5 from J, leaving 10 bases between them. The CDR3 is CASSFPTDYGYTF. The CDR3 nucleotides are TGTGCCAGCAGTTTCCCGACAGATTATGGCTACACCTTC.

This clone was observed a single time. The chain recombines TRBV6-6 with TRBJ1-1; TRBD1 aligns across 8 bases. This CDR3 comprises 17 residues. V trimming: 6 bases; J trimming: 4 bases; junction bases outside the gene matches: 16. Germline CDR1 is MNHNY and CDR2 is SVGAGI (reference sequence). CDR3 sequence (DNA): TGTGCCAGCAGACGACACGCCTTAGACAGGGGAGGCACTGAAGCTTTCTTT. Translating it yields CASRRHALDRGGTEAFF.

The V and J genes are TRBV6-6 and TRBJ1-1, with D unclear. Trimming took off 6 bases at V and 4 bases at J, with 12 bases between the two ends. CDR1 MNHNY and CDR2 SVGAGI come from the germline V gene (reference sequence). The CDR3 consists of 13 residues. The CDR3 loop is CASSQDSGTEAFF. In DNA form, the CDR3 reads TGTGCCAGCAGCCAAGACTCGGGCACTGAAGCTTTCTTT.

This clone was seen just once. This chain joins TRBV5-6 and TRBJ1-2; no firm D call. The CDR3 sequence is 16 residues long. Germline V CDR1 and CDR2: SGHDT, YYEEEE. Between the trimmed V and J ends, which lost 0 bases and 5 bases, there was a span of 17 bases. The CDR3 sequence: CASSLAWAVPSYGYTF. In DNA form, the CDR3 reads TGTGCCAGCAGCTTGGCCTGGGCAGTACCATCATATGGCTACACCTTC.

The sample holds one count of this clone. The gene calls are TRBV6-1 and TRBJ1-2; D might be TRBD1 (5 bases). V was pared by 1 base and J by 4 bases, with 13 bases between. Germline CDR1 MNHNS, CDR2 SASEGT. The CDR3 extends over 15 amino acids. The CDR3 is CASSEGPTARYGYTF. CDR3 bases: TGTGCCAGCAGTGAAGGTCCGACAGCCCGCTATGGCTACACCTTC.

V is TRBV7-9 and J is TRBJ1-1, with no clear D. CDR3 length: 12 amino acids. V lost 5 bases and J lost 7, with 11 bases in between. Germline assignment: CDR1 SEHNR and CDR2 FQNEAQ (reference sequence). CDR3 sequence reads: CASSPSPSEAFF. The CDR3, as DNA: TGTGCCAGCAGCCCGTCTCCTAGTGAAGCTTTCTTT.

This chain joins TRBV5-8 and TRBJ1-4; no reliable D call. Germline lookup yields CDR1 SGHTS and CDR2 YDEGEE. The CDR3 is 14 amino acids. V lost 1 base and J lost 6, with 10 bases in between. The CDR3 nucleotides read TGTGCCAGCAGCTTGAGAGGGTCGGATGAAAAACTGTTTTTT. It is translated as CASSLRGSDEKLFF.

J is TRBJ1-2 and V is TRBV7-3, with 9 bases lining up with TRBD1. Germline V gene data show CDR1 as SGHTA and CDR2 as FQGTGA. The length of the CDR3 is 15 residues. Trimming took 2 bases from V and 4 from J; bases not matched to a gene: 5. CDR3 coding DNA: TGTGCCAGCAGCTTAGTTGAGACAGGGGGCTATGGCTACACCTTC. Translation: CASSLVETGGYGYTF.

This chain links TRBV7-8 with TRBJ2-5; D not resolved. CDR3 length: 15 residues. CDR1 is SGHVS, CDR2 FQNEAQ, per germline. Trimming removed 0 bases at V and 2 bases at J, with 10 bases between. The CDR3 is CASSLAKAGQETQYF. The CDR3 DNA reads TGTGCCAGCAGCTTAGCGAAGGCAGGACAAGAGACCCAGTACTTC.

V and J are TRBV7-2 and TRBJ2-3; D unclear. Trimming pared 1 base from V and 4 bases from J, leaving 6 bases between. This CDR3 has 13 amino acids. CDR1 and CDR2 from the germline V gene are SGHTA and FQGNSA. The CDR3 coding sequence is TGTGCCAGCAGCTTAGTTACTGCAGATACGCAGTATTTT. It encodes CASSLVTADTQYF.

The CDR3 here is CASSGTGDGDTQYF. As DNA, the CDR3 is TGCGCCAGCTCCGGGACAGGGGATGGAGATACGCAGTATTTT. The chain carries TRBV5-1 and TRBJ2-3; 10 bases align to TRBD1. There are 14 residues in the CDR3. Germline assignment: CDR1 SGHRS and CDR2 YFSETQ. Trimming cost V 7 bases and J 5 bases; bases outside gene matches: 7.

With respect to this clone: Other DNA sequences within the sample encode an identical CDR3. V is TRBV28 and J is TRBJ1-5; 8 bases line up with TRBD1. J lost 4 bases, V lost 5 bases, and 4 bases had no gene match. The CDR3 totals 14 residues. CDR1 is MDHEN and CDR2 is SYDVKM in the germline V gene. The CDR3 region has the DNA TGTGCCAGCAGTCCCGGACAGGGAAATCAGCCCCAGCATTTT. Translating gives CASSPGQGNQPQHF.

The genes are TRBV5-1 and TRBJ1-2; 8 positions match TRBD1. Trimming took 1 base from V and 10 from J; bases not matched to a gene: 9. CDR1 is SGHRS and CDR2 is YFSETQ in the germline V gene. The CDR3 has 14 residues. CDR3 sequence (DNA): TGCGCCAGCAGCTTGAGGGCAGGGGGCTTCGACTACACCTTC. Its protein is CASSLRAGGFDYTF.

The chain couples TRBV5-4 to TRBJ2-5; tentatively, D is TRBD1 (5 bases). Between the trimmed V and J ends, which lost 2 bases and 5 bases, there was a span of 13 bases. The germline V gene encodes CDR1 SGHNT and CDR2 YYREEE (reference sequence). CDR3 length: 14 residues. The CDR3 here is CASSLNRGRETQYF. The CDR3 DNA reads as TGTGCCAGCAGCTTAAATAGGGGAAGGGAGACCCAGTACTTC.

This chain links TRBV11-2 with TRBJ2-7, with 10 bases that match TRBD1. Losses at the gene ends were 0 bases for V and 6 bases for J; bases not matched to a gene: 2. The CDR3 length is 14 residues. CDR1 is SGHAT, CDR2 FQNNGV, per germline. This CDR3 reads CASSLDRTGGEQYF. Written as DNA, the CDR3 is TGTGCCAGCAGCTTAGATCGGACAGGGGGCGAGCAGTACTTC.

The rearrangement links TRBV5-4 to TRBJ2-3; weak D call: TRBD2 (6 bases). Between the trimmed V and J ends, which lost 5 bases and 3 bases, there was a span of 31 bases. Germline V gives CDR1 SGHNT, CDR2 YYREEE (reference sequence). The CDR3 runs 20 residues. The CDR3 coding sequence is TGTGCCAGCAGACCTGGGAGGTTAGGGGCTGGGGCCGGCTTGACAGATACGCAGTATTTT. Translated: CASRPGRLGAGAGLTDTQYF.

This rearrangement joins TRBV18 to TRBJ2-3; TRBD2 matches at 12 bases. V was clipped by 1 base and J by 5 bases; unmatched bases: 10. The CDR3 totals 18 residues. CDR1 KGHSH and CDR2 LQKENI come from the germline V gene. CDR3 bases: TGTGCCAGCTCACCACTAATCGTGACTAGCGGGAGAAAAGATACGCAGTATTTT. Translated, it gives CASSPLIVTSGRKDTQYF.

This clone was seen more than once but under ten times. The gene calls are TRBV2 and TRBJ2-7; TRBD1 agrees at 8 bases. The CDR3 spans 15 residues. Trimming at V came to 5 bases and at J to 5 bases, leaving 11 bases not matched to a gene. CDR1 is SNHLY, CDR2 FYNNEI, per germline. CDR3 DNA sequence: TGTGCCAGCAGTCGTACGACAGGGGTTTTCAACGAGCAGTACTTC. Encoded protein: CASSRTTGVFNEQYF.

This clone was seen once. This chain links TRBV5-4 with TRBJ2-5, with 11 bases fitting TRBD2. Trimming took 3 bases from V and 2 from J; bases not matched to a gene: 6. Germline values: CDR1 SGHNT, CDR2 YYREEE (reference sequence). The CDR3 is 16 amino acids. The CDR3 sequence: CASSYEGLAEQETQYF. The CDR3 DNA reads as TGTGCCAGCAGCTACGAGGGACTAGCGGAGCAAGAGACCCAGTACTTC.

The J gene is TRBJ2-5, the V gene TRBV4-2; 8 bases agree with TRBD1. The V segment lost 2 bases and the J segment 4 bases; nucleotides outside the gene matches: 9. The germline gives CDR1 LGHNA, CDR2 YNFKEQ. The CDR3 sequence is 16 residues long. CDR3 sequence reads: CASSQNQGALRETQYF. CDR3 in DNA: TGTGCCAGCAGCCAAAACCAGGGGGCCTTGAGAGAGACCCAGTACTTC.

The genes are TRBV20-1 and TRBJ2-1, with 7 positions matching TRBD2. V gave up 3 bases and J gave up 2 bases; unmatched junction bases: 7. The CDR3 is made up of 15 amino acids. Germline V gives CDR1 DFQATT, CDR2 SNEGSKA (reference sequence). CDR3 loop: CSASDAGVPYNEQFF. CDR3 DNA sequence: TGCAGTGCTAGTGATGCGGGAGTACCCTACAATGAGCAGTTCTTC.